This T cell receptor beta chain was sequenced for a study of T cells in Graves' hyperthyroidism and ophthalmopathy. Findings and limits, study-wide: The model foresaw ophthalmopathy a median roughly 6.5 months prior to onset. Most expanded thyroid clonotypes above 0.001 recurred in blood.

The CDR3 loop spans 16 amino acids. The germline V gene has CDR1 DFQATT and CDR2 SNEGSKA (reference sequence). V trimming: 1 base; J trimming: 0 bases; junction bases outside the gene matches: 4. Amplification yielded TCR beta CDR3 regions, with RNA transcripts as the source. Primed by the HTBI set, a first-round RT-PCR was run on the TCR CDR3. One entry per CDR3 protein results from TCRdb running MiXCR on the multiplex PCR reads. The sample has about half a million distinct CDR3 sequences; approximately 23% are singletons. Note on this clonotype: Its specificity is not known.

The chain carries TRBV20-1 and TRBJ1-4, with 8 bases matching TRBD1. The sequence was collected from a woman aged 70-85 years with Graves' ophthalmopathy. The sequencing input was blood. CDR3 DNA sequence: TGCAGTGCTAGAGGGACAGGGCAAGCAACTAATGAAAAACTGTTTTTT. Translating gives CSARGTGQATNEKLFF.